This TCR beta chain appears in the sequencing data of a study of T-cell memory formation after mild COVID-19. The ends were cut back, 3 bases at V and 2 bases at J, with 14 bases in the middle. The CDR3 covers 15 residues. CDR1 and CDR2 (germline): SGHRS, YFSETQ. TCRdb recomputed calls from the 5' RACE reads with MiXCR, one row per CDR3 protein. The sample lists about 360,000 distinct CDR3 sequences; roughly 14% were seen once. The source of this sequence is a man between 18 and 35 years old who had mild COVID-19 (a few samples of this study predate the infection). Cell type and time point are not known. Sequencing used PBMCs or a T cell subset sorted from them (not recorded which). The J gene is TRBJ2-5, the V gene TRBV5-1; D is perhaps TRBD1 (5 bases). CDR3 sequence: CASSYQGLSQETQYF. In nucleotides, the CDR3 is TGCGCCAGCAGCTATCAGGGTCTTTCGCAAGAGACCCAGTACTTC.